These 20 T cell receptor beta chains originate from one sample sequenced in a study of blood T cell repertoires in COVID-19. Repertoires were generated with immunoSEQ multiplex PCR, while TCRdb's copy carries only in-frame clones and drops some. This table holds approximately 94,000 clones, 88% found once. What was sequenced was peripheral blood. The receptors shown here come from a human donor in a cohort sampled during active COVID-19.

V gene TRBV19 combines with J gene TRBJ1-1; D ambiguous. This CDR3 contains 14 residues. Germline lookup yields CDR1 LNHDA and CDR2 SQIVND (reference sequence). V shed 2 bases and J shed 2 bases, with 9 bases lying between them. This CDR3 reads CASSIPQINTEAFF. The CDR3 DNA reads TGTGCCAGTAGTATACCTCAGATAAACACTGAAGCTTTCTTT.

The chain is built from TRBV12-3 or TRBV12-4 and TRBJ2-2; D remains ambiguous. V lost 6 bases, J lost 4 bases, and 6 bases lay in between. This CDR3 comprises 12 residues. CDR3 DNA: TGTGCCAGCAGAATTATCACCGGGGAGCTGTTTTTT. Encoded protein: CASRIITGELFF.

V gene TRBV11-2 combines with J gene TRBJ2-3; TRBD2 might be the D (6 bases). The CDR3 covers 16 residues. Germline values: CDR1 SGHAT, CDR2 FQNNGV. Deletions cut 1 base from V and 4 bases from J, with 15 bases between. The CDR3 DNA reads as TGTGCCAGCAGCTTAGTGGGGAGGAGTGTGGCAGATACGCAGTATTTT. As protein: CASSLVGRSVADTQYF.

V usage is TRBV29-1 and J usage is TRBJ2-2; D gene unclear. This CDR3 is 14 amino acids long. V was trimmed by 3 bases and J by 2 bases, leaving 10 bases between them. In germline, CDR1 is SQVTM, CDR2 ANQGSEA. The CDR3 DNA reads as TGCAGCGTTGACCGCGGTTATAACACCGGGGAGCTGTTTTTT. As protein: CSVDRGYNTGELFF.

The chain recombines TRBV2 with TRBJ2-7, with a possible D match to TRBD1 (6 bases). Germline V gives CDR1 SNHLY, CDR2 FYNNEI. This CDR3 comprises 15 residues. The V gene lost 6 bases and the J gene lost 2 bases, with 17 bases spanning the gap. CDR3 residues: CASRGLGRGTYEQYF. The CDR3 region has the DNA TGTGCCAGCAGGGGGCTGGGCAGGGGAACCTACGAGCAGTACTTC. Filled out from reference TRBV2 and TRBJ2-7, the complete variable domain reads EPEVTQTPSHQVTQMGQEVILRCVPISNHLYFYWYRQILGQKVEFLVSFYNNEISEKSEIFDDQFSVERPDGSNFTLKIRSTKLEDSAMYFCASRGLGRGTYEQYFGPGTRLTVT.

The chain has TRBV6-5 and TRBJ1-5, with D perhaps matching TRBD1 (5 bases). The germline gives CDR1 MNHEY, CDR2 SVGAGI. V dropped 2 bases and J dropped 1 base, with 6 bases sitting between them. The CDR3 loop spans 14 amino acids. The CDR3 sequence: CASSYRQSNQPQHF. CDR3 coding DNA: TGTGCCAGCAGTTACCGACAGAGCAATCAGCCCCAGCATTTT.

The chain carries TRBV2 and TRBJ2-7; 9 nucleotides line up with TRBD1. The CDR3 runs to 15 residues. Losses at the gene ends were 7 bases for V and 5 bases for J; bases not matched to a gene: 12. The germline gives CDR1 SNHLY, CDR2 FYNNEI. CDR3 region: CASTRTGTGINEQYF. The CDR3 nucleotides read TGTGCCAGCACCCGAACCGGGACAGGGATCAACGAGCAGTACTTC.

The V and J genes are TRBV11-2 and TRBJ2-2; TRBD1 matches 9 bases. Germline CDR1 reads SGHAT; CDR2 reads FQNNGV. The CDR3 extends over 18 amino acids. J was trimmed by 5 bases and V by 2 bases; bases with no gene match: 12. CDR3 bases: TGTGCCAGCAGCTTAAGCCGGACAGGGGTATCGAGGACCGGGGAGCTGTTTTTT. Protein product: CASSLSRTGVSRTGELFF. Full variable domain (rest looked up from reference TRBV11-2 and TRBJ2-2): EAGVAQSPRYKIIEKRQSVAFWCNPISGHATLYWYQQILGQGPKLLIQFQNNGVVDDSQLPKDRFSAERLKGVDSTLKIQPAKLEDSAVYLCASSLSRTGVSRTGELFFGEGSRLTVL.

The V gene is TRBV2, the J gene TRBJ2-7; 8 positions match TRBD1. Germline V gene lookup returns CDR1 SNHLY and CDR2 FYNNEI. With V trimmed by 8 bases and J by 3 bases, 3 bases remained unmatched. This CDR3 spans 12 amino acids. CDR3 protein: CASRTGGYEQYF. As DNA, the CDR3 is TGTGCCAGCCGTACAGGGGGCTACGAGCAGTACTTC.

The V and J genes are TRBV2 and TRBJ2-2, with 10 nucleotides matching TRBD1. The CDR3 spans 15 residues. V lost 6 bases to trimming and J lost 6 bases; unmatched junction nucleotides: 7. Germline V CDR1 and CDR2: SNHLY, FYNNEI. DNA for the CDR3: TGTGCCAGCAGAGCGGACAGGGGGGTAGCCGGGGAGCTGTTTTTT. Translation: CASRADRGVAGELFF. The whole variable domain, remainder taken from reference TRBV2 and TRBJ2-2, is EPEVTQTPSHQVTQMGQEVILRCVPISNHLYFYWYRQILGQKVEFLVSFYNNEISEKSEIFDDQFSVERPDGSNFTLKIRSTKLEDSAMYFCASRADRGVAGELFFGEGSRLTVL.

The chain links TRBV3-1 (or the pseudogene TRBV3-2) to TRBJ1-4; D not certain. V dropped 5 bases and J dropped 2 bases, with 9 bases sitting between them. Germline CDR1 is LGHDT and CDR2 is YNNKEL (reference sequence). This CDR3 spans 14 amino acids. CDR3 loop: CASSYFGTNEKLFF. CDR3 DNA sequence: TGTGCCAGCAGCTATTTCGGGACTAATGAAAAACTGTTTTTT.

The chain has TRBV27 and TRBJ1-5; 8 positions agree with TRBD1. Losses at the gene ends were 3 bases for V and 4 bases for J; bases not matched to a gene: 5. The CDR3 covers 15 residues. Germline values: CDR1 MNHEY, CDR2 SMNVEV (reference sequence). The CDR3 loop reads CASSFDRGINQPQHF. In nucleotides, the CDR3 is TGTGCCAGCAGTTTTGACAGGGGAATTAATCAGCCCCAGCATTTT.

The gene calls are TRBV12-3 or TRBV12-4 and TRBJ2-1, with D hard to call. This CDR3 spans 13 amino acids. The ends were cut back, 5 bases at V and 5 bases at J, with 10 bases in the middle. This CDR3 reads CASSTPYDNEQFF. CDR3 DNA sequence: TGTGCCAGCAGTACCCCCTATGACAATGAGCAGTTCTTC.

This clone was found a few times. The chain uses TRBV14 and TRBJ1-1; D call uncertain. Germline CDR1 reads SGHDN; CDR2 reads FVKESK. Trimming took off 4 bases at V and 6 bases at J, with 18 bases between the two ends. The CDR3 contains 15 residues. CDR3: CASSLGFGYGAEAFF. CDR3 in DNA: TGTGCCAGCAGCCTGGGTTTCGGGTATGGCGCTGAAGCTTTCTTT.

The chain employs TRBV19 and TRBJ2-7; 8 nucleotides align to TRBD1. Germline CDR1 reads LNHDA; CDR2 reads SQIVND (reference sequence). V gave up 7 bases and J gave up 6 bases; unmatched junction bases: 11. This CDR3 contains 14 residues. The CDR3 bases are TGTGCCAGTAAAGCTGACCCCGACAGGGGCGAGCAGTACTTC. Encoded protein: CASKADPDRGEQYF.

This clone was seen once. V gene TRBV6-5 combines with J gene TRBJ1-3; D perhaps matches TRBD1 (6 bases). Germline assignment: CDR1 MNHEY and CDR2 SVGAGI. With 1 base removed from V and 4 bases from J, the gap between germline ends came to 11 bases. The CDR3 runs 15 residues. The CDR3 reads CASSYFLGQGNTIYF. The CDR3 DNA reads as TGTGCCAGCAGTTACTTCCTCGGACAGGGAAACACCATATATTTT.

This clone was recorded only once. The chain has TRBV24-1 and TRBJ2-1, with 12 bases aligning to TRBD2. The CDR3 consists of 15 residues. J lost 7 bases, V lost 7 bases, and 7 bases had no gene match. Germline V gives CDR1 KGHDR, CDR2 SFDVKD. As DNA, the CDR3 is TGTGCCACCAGAAATGGACTAGCGGGACCGAATGAGCAGTTCTTC. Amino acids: CATRNGLAGPNEQFF.

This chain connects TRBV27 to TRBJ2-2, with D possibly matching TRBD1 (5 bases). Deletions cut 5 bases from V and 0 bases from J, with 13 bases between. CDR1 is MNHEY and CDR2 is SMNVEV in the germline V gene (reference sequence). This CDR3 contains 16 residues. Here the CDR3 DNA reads TGTGCCAGCAGTCCGCAGGGCACCACGAACACCGGGGAGCTGTTTTTT. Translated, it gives CASSPQGTTNTGELFF.

The CDR3 DNA reads as TGTGCCAGCAGCTTGGGGATAGCGGGAGGGGGAGATACGCAGTATTTT. This sequence encodes CASSLGIAGGGDTQYF. The chain couples TRBV5-6 to TRBJ2-3, with 11 bases lining up with TRBD2. The germline V gene encodes CDR1 SGHDT and CDR2 YYEEEE. V shed 0 bases and J 5 bases; nucleotides not matched to a gene: 5. CDR3 length: 16 residues. The whole variable domain, remainder taken from reference TRBV5-6 and TRBJ2-3, is DAGVTQSPTHLIKTRGQQVTLRCSPKSGHDTVSWYQQALGQGPQFIFQYYEEEERQRGNFPDRFSGHQFPNYSSELNVNALLLGDSALYLCASSLGIAGGGDTQYFGPGTRLTVL.

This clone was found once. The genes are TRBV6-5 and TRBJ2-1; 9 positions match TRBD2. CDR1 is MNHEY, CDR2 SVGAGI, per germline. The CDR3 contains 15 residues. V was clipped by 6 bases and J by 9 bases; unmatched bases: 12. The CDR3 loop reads CASRYKAGGTGEQFF. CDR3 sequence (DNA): TGTGCCAGCAGGTATAAAGCGGGAGGAACCGGTGAGCAGTTCTTC.